This T cell receptor (beta chain) was recovered during a study of shared clonotypes between healthy human individuals. About this clone: The antigen remains unidentified.

Overall study results and limits: The study found lower generation probabilities in non-shared clonotypes than in those shared by all four donors.

Only in-frame clones appear in the TCRdb table, and some are missing; sequencing was by immunoSEQ multiplex PCR. The sample holds roughly 1,100,000 clones; about 75% are singletons and the top ten take less than 1.5%. The CDR3 extends over 16 amino acids. Trimming at V came to 3 bases and at J to 4 bases, leaving 5 bases not matched to a gene. Germline CDR1 SGHNT, CDR2 YYREEE (reference sequence). This TCR was sampled from a man between 18 and 35 years old in good health. The sequencing input was memory CD4+ T cells sorted from blood. Indicated subset: CD45RA-negative fraction. V is TRBV5-4 and J is TRBJ2-6; 9 nucleotides match TRBD1. The CDR3 nucleotides read TGTGCCAGCAGCTGGAGGACAGGGGACGGGGCCAACGTCCTGACTTTC. Its protein product is CASSWRTGDGANVLTF.